Each of the 9 T cell receptor beta chains below was sequenced from the same sample in a study of shared clonotypes between healthy human individuals. CD8 cells regarded as naive lacked CD45RO, were positively chosen for CCR7, and omitted terminally differentiated effector memory CD45RA+ cells. Only in-frame clones appear in the TCRdb table, and some are missing; sequencing was by immunoSEQ multiplex PCR. The repertoire holds 2 million or so clones, with roughly 94% as singletons. The sequenced material came from naive CD8+ T cells sorted from blood. These receptors came from a man younger than 35 in good health.

The chain recombines TRBV6-1 with TRBJ1-2; 10 bases fit TRBD1. Looked up from germline, CDR1 is MNHNS and CDR2 is SASEGT. Germline trimming cut 2 bases from V and 6 bases from J; bases unmatched to any gene: 15. The CDR3 covers 18 residues. The CDR3 is CASSETPETGGGKDGYTF. CDR3 in DNA: TGTGCCAGCAGTGAAACCCCCGAGACAGGGGGCGGCAAGGATGGCTACACCTTC.

V gene TRBV4-3 combines with J gene TRBJ2-5; 9 nucleotides agree with TRBD1. Per the germline V gene, CDR1 is LGHNA and CDR2 is YSLEER. This CDR3 has 16 amino acids. V lost 0 bases, J lost 4 bases, and 6 bases stayed unmatched. The CDR3 protein is CASSQEWTGVGETQYF. The CDR3 bases are TGCGCCAGCAGCCAAGAGTGGACAGGGGTCGGAGAGACCCAGTACTTC.

J is TRBJ2-3 and V is TRBV29-1, with no clear D. Trimming cost V 0 bases and J 6 bases, with 16 bases left between them. Per the germline V gene, CDR1 is SQVTM and CDR2 is ANQGSEA. CDR3 length equals 15 residues. The CDR3 nucleotides are TGCAGCGTTGAAGATGCCTTAGGGCCGAGCGATACGCAGTATTTT. Translating it yields CSVEDALGPSDTQYF.

The chain combines TRBV2 with TRBJ2-4; D gene ambiguous. The CDR3 runs 15 residues. Germline V CDR1 and CDR2: SNHLY, FYNNEI. The V and J ends lost 4 bases and 5 bases respectively, with 15 bases between them. The CDR3 nucleotides read TGTGCCAGCAGTGGTGGGTTAGGATCGGAAAACATTCAGTACTTC. This sequence encodes CASSGGLGSENIQYF.

The gene calls are TRBV7-9 and TRBJ1-4; TRBD1 is a possible D gene (6 bases). In germline, CDR1 is SEHNR, CDR2 FQNEAQ (reference sequence). CDR3 length equals 18 residues. V lost 5 bases, J lost 2 bases, and 21 bases lay in between. The CDR3 spells CASSPSRTTGTTNEKLFF. In DNA form, the CDR3 reads TGTGCCAGCAGCCCTAGCCGTACCACAGGGACTACTAATGAAAAACTGTTTTTT.

The table lists this clone with a count of one. The genes are TRBV27 and TRBJ2-1; 7 nucleotides align to TRBD1. V lost 10 bases and J lost 0; bases outside the gene matches: 9. Germline CDR1 is MNHEY and CDR2 is SMNVEV (reference sequence). The CDR3 has 15 amino acids. CDR3 in DNA: TGTGCCACCGGGAACAGGGGCCTCTCCTACAATGAGCAGTTCTTC. Translating gives CATGNRGLSYNEQFF.

The chain joins TRBV5-4 to TRBJ2-7, with D tentatively TRBD1 or TRBD2 (5 bases each). V was cut by 3 bases and J by 6 bases, with 28 bases left in between. Germline V gene data show CDR1 as SGHNT and CDR2 as YYREEE (reference sequence). This CDR3 is built from 18 residues. CDR3 DNA: TGTGCCAGCAGCTGGGGCCGACCTGGTAGCGCACAAGGCTCCGAGCAGTACTTC. Protein product: CASSWGRPGSAQGSEQYF.

V usage is TRBV11-2 and J usage is TRBJ2-3; possible D gene TRBD2, 5 bases. The CDR3 is made up of 13 amino acids. Trimming took off 5 bases at V and 5 bases at J, with 11 bases between the two ends. CDR1 is SGHAT, CDR2 FQNNGV, per germline. Written as DNA, the CDR3 is TGTGCCAGCAGCCGAGGGCGCCAAGATACGCAGTATTTT. Protein product: CASSRGRQDTQYF.

This chain connects TRBV27 to TRBJ2-6; D is undetermined. The V end was cut by 8 bases, the J end by 1 base, with 12 bases between. CDR3 length: 15 amino acids. The germline V gene encodes CDR1 MNHEY and CDR2 SMNVEV (reference sequence). The CDR3 sequence: CASCLVGSGANVLTF. CDR3 DNA sequence: TGTGCCAGCTGCCTTGTGGGGTCTGGGGCCAACGTCCTGACTTTC.